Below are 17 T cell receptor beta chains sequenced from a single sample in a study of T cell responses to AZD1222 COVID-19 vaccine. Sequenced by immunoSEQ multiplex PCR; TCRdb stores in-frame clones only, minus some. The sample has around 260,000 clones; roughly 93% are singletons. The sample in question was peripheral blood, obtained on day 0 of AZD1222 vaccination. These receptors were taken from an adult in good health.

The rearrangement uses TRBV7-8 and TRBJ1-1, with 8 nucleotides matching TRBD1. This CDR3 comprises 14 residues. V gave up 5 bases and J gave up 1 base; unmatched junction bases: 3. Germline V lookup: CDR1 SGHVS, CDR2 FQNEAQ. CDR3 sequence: CASSRGTGNTEAFF. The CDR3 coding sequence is TGTGCCAGCAGCCGAGGGACAGGGAACACTGAAGCTTTCTTT.

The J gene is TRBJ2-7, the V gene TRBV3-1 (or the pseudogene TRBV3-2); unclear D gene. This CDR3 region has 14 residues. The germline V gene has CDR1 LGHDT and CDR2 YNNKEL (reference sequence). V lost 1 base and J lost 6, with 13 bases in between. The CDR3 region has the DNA TGTGCCAGCAGCCAAGGTGAGTCCCGAGGCGAGCAGTACTTC. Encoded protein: CASSQGESRGEQYF.

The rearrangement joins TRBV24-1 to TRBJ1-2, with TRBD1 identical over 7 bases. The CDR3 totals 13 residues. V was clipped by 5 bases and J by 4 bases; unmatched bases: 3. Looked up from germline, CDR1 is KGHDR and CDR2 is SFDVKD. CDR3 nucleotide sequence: TGTGCCACCAGTGGAGGGGGCGGCTATGGCTACACCTTC. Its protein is CATSGGGGYGYTF.

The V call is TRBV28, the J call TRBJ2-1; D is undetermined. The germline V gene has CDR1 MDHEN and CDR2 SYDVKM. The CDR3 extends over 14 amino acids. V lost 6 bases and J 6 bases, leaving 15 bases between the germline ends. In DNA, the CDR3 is TGTGCCAGCAGATATCAGGCCGGATCCAATGAGCAGTTCTTC. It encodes CASRYQAGSNEQFF.

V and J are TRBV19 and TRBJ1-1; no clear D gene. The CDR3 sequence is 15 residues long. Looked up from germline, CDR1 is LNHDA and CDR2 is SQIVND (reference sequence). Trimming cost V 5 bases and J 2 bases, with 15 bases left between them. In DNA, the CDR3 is TGTGCCAGTAGTCCACGTTCTTGGGATAACACTGAAGCTTTCTTT. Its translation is CASSPRSWDNTEAFF.

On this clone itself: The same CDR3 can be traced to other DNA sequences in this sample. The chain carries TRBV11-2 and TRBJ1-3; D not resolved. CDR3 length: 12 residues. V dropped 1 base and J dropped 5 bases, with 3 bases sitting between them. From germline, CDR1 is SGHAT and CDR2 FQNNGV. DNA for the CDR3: TGTGCCAGCAGCTTAGGAAGAAACACCATATATTTT. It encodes CASSLGRNTIYF.

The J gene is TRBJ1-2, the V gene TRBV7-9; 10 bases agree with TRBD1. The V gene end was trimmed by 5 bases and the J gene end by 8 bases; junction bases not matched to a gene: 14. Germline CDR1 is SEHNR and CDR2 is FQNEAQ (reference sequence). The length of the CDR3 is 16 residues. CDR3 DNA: TGTGCCAGCAGCCTAAAGATGAAGGGACAGGGGTCCGGCTACACCTTC. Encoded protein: CASSLKMKGQGSGYTF.

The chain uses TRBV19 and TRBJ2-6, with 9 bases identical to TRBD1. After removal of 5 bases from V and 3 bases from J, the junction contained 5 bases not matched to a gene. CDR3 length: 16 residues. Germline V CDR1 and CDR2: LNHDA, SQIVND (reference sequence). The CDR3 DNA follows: TGTGCCAGTAGTCCCGGGACAGGGATTGGGGCCAACGTCCTGACTTTC. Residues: CASSPGTGIGANVLTF.

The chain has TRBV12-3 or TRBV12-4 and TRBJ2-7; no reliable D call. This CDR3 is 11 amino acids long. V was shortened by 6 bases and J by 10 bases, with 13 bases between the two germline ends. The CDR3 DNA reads TGTGCCAGCAGCCCTGGTGGGTCACAGTACTTC. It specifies CASSPGGSQYF.

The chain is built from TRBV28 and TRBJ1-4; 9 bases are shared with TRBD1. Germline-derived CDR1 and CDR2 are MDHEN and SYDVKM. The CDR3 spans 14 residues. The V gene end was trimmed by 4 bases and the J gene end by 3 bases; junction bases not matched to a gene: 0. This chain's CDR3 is CASSWTGANEKLFF. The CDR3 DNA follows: TGTGCCAGCAGTTGGACAGGGGCTAATGAAAAACTGTTTTTT.

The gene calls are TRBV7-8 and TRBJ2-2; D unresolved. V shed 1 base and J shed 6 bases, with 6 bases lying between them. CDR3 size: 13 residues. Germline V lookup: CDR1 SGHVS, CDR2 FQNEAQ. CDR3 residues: CASSLVGPGELFF. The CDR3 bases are TGTGCCAGCAGCTTAGTCGGGCCCGGGGAGCTGTTTTTT.

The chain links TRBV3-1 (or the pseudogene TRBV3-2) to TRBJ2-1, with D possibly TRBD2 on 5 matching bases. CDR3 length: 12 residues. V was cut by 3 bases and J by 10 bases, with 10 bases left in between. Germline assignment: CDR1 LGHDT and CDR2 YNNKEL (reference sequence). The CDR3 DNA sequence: TGTGCCAGCAGCCATAGGCGAGGGGAGCAGTTCTTC. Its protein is CASSHRRGEQFF.

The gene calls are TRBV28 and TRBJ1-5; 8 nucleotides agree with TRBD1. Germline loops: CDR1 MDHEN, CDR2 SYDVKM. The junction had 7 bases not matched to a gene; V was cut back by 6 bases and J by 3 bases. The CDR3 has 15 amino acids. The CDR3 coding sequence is TGTGCCAGCAGGGATCTGACAGGGGTCAATCAGCCCCAGCATTTT. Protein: CASRDLTGVNQPQHF.

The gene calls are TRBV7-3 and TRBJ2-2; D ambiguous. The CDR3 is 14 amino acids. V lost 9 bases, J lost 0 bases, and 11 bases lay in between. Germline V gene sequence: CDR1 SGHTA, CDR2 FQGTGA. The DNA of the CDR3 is TGTGCCAGTCGAGCCAATGCGAACACCGGGGAGCTGTTTTTT. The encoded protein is CASRANANTGELFF.

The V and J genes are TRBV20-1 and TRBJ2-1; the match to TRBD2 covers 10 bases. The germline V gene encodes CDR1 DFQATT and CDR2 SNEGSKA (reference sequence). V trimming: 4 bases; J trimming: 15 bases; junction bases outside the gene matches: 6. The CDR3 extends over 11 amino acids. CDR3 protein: CSATLASGGFF. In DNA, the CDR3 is TGCAGTGCTACCCTGGCTAGCGGGGGGTTCTTC.

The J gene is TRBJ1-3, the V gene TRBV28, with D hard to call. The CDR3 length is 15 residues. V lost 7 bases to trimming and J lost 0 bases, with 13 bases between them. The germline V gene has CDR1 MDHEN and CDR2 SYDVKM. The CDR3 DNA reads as TGTGCCAGCACGCAACAGTTTGGCTCTGGAAACACCATATATTTT. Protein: CASTQQFGSGNTIYF.

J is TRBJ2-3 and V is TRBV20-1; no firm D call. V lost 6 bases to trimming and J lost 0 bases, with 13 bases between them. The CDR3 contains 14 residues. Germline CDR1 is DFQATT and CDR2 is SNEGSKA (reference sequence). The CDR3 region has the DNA TGCAGTGCGAGTAGGTACCAGAGCACAGATACGCAGTATTTT. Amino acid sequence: CSASRYQSTDTQYF.